This TCR beta chain originates from a study of shared clonotypes between healthy human individuals. The study's findings and limits: It was the few donors that limited the genetic and exposure-history diversity represented. The study's rarefaction showed incomplete sorted-subset sequencing despite large depth.

Points on this clone: Its antigen is currently unknown.

Only in-frame clones appear in the TCRdb table, and some are missing; sequencing was by immunoSEQ multiplex PCR. The sample records 1 million to 1.2 million clones, approximately 80% being singletons. CDR3 size: 18 residues. The V end was cut by 3 bases, the J end by 2 bases, with 24 bases between. Germline loops: CDR1 SGHRS, CDR2 YFSETQ. The specimen was memory CD4+ T cells from PBMCs. Indicated subset: CD45RA-negative fraction. This sequence was found in a young man in good health. Some clones in this sample may be carry-over from other donors' samples. The V call is TRBV5-1, the J call TRBJ2-7, with D possibly TRBD2 on 6 matching bases. CDR3 amino acids: CASSWGVAASGFAYEQYF. The CDR3 coding sequence is TGCGCCAGCAGCTGGGGGGTCGCGGCAAGCGGTTTCGCCTACGAGCAGTACTTC.